The text below deals with one TCR beta chain. V lost 2 bases and J 8 bases, leaving 12 bases between the germline ends. This CDR3 contains 13 residues. Germline V gene data show CDR1 as MNHEY and CDR2 as SVGAGI. This entry is derived from a study of control samples from healthy donors and cancer patients. The protocol was immunoSEQ multiplex PCR, while the TCRdb copy is restricted to in-frame clones and leaves out a portion. The table includes 190,000 or so clones, over 85% detected once. The genes are TRBV6-5 and TRBJ1-1, with D unresolved. The clonotype was recovered from a young man in good health. Sample: blood. As DNA, the CDR3 is TGTGCCAGCAGTTACCGTCAACAGATCGAAGCTTTCTTT. It specifies CASSYRQQIEAFF.